Sequencing of this T cell receptor beta chain was carried out in a study of PD-1 blockade in classical Hodgkin lymphoma. Only in-frame clones appear in the TCRdb table, and some are missing; sequencing was by immunoSEQ multiplex PCR. The sample lists around 23,000 clones, roughly 84% seen once, with around 1.8% in the top ten. Study findings and constraints: By C4D1, CD4+ diversity increased significantly, especially in complete responders.

With respect to this clone: Its target is unknown.

Relapse was seen in all patients after autologous stem cell transplantation, and brentuximab vedotin exposure was variable. Investigators isolated CD4+ T cells from thawed PBMCs through magnetic negative selection. The best responses consisted of complete response, partial response or progressive disease. The material sequenced was CD4+ T cells from blood, taken at baseline. The clonotype comes from a human donor with classical Hodgkin lymphoma.

The CDR3 DNA is TGTGCCAGCAGCTTAGATTTTGGCAGGGTGGCCTACGAGCAGTACTTC. Amino acids: CASSLDFGRVAYEQYF. The genes are TRBV7-8 and TRBJ2-7; a possible D gene is TRBD1 (5 bases). CDR3 length equals 16 residues. Trimming stripped 1 base from V and 2 bases from J, with 15 bases between. The germline gives CDR1 SGHVS, CDR2 FQNEAQ.